A single sample gave rise to the 25 T cell receptor beta chains below, sequenced in a study of cytomegalovirus exposure and HLA in healthy donors. Here immunoSEQ multiplex PCR was the method, and the copy in TCRdb shows in-frame clones only, minus some. The sample contains about 240,000 clones, about 90% of which appear only once. Sequencing was done on a sample of PBMCs. The origin of the receptors is a woman in her twenties or thirties in good health and CMV-seropositive.

This clone was detected many times. The chain joins TRBV27 to TRBJ2-1, with 11 bases aligning to TRBD1. This CDR3 has 19 residues. Trimming removed 6 bases from V and 0 bases from J; junction bases left unmatched: 13. Germline lookup yields CDR1 MNHEY and CDR2 SMNVEV (reference sequence). This CDR3 is CASRPGQGDPRSSYNEQFF. The CDR3 DNA reads TGTGCCAGCAGACCGGGACAGGGGGACCCGAGAAGCTCCTACAATGAGCAGTTCTTC.

The gene calls are TRBV30 and TRBJ1-5; D call uncertain. The length of the CDR3 is 12 residues. The V end was cut by 0 bases, the J end by 11 bases, with 11 bases between. CDR1 and CDR2 (germline): GTSNPN, SVGIG (reference sequence). As DNA, the CDR3 is TGTGCCTGGAGTGTATCCAGGCAGTCCCAGCATTTT. This translates into CAWSVSRQSQHF.

This chain's CDR3 is CSVEELTRGSYEQYF. In nucleotides, the CDR3 is TGCAGCGTTGAAGAGTTAACCCGGGGCTCCTACGAGCAGTACTTC. This chain joins TRBV29-1 and TRBJ2-7, with D possibly being TRBD2 (5 bases). The germline CDR1 and CDR2 sequences are SQVTM and ANQGSEA. Between the trimmed V and J ends, which lost 0 bases and 0 bases, there was a span of 12 bases. The CDR3 has 15 residues.

The chain carries TRBV6-1 and TRBJ2-1; the D gene is possibly TRBD1 (6 bases). Per germline, CDR1 MNHNS and CDR2 SASEGT. CDR3 size: 13 residues. Trimming cost V 6 bases and J 8 bases, with 14 bases left between them. CDR3 amino acids: CASRDTGRDEQFF. The CDR3 bases are TGTGCCAGCAGAGATACAGGGAGAGATGAGCAGTTCTTC.

This chain uses TRBV6-1 with TRBJ2-7, with D tentatively TRBD2 (5 bases). Per the germline V gene, CDR1 is MNHNS and CDR2 is SASEGT. Trimming removed 3 bases at V and 0 bases at J, with 12 bases between. CDR3 length: 15 amino acids. CDR3 loop: CASSEARGRSYEQYF. As DNA, the CDR3 is TGTGCCAGCAGTGAGGCCAGAGGGCGCTCCTACGAGCAGTACTTC.

The rearrangement uses TRBV28 and TRBJ2-7; the match to TRBD2 covers 11 bases. The CDR3 extends over 16 amino acids. CDR1 and CDR2 from the germline V gene are MDHEN and SYDVKM. After removal of 1 base from V and 2 bases from J, the junction contained 4 bases not matched to a gene. The CDR3 sequence: CASSLSASGRTYEQYF. The CDR3 region has the DNA TGTGCCAGCAGTTTATCGGCTAGCGGGAGGACCTACGAGCAGTACTTC.

V usage is TRBV29-1 and J usage is TRBJ2-1; TRBD1 matches at 7 bases. CDR1 is SQVTM, CDR2 ANQGSEA, per germline. The V gene end was trimmed by 7 bases and the J gene end by 3 bases; junction bases not matched to a gene: 9. The CDR3 runs to 14 residues. The DNA for the CDR3 is TGCAGCGACAACAGGGGCGGAGGCTACAATGAGCAGTTCTTC. Amino acid sequence: CSDNRGGGYNEQFF.

V usage is TRBV5-6 and J usage is TRBJ2-3, with 8 bases aligning to TRBD2. The germline V gene encodes CDR1 SGHDT and CDR2 YYEEEE. Losses at the gene ends were 4 bases for V and 1 base for J; bases not matched to a gene: 5. This CDR3 has 15 amino acids. The CDR3 region has the DNA TGTGCCAGCAGCAACGGACTAGCTCGCACAGATACGCAGTATTTT. The encoded protein is CASSNGLARTDTQYF.

The CDR3: CASSLELARNIQYF. CDR3 DNA: TGCGCCAGCAGCTTGGAGCTAGCGAGAAACATTCAGTACTTC. V gene TRBV5-1 combines with J gene TRBJ2-4; possibly TRBD2 for D (6 bases). The ends were cut back, 0 bases at V and 6 bases at J, with 10 bases in the middle. In germline, CDR1 is SGHRS, CDR2 YFSETQ. There are 14 residues in the CDR3. Full variable domain (remainder filled in from reference TRBV5-1 and TRBJ2-4): KAGVTQTPRYLIKTRGQQVTLSCSPISGHRSVSWYQQTPGQGLQFLFEYFSETQRNKGNFPGRFSGRQFSNSRSEMNVSTLELGDSALYLCASSLELARNIQYFGAGTRLSVL.

The chain uses TRBV11-2 and TRBJ1-1; D remains unclear. The CDR3 sequence is 16 residues long. V was pared by 3 bases and J by 0 bases, with 14 bases between. CDR1 is SGHAT, CDR2 FQNNGV, per germline. CDR3 amino acids: CASSFSPGSMNTEAFF. The DNA of the CDR3 is TGTGCCAGCAGCTTCAGTCCCGGTAGCATGAACACTGAAGCTTTCTTT.

V is TRBV7-2 and J is TRBJ2-6, with D perhaps TRBD2 (5 bases). CDR3 length equals 16 residues. The V and J ends lost 5 bases and 4 bases respectively, with 15 bases between them. Per germline, CDR1 SGHTA and CDR2 FQGNSA. CDR3 loop: CASSTERYAGANVLTF. CDR3 DNA sequence: TGTGCCAGCAGCACAGAGCGGTATGCGGGGGCCAACGTCCTGACTTTC.

The chain couples TRBV11-2 to TRBJ2-1; possible D gene TRBD1, 5 bases. The germline CDR1 and CDR2 sequences are SGHAT and FQNNGV. The CDR3 length is 13 residues. V was cut by 2 bases and J by 9 bases, with 11 bases left in between. This CDR3 is CASSLIWGTEQFF. In nucleotides, the CDR3 is TGTGCCAGCAGCTTAATATGGGGCACTGAGCAGTTCTTC.

The chain is built from TRBV11-2 and TRBJ2-1, with TRBD2 matching 7 bases. Trimming removed 6 bases from V and 6 bases from J; junction bases left unmatched: 5. Germline V gives CDR1 SGHAT, CDR2 FQNNGV. The CDR3 length is 13 residues. This CDR3 is CASRPAGTNEQFF. CDR3 nucleotides: TGTGCCAGCAGGCCAGCGGGGACCAATGAGCAGTTCTTC.

The chain recombines TRBV19 with TRBJ2-7, with 12 nucleotides matching TRBD2. V shed 4 bases, J shed 2 bases, and the junction held 6 bases outside the gene matches. This CDR3 has 16 amino acids. Germline CDR1 LNHDA, CDR2 SQIVND (reference sequence). CDR3 sequence (DNA): TGTGCCAGTAGTACCCTAGGACTAGCGGGAACCTACGAGCAGTACTTC. This encodes CASSTLGLAGTYEQYF.

The genes are TRBV14 and TRBJ2-2, with 7 bases fitting TRBD2. The CDR3 runs 14 residues. CDR1 and CDR2 from the germline V gene are SGHDN and FVKESK. Trimming cost V 3 bases and J 5 bases; bases outside gene matches: 3. The CDR3: CASSHREVTGELFF. CDR3 sequence (DNA): TGTGCCAGCAGCCACCGGGAGGTAACCGGGGAGCTGTTTTTT.

CDR3 loop: CSVRGGGNSSYEQYF. CDR3 DNA: TGCAGCGTTCGGGGGGGTGGGAATAGCTCCTACGAGCAGTACTTC. The rearrangement uses TRBV29-1 and TRBJ2-7, with TRBD2 matching over 8 bases. The CDR3 consists of 15 residues. V lost 5 bases and J lost 0; bases outside the gene matches: 9. CDR1 is SQVTM and CDR2 is ANQGSEA in the germline V gene.

The chain carries TRBV18 and TRBJ2-7, with 9 bases aligning to TRBD1. The CDR3 extends over 14 amino acids. From germline, CDR1 is KGHSH and CDR2 LQKENI. The junction had 6 bases not matched to a gene; V was cut back by 4 bases and J by 5 bases. The CDR3 here is CASSRNRGLNEQYF. Here the CDR3 DNA reads TGTGCCAGCTCACGGAACAGGGGGCTGAACGAGCAGTACTTC. Full variable domain (remainder filled in from reference TRBV18 and TRBJ2-7): NAGVMQNPRHLVRRRGQEARLRCSPMKGHSHVYWYRQLPEEGLKFMVYLQKENIIDESGMPKERFSAEFPKEGPSILRIQQVVRGDSAAYFCASSRNRGLNEQYFGPGTRLTVT.

The V gene is TRBV27, the J gene TRBJ2-3, with 13 positions matching TRBD2. Per the germline V gene, CDR1 is MNHEY and CDR2 is SMNVEV (reference sequence). V dropped 5 bases and J dropped 5; count of bases not matched to a gene: 4. The CDR3 contains 15 residues. The CDR3 loop reads CASSPLAGGVDTQYF. In nucleotides, the CDR3 is TGTGCCAGCAGTCCACTAGCGGGAGGGGTAGATACGCAGTATTTT.

The chain couples TRBV27 to TRBJ2-1, with 8 bases aligning to TRBD1. V gave up 2 bases and J gave up 9 bases; unmatched junction bases: 6. Germline values: CDR1 MNHEY, CDR2 SMNVEV (reference sequence). The CDR3 is 14 residues long. The CDR3 sequence: CASSLQGASGEQFF. CDR3 DNA sequence: TGTGCCAGCAGTTTACAGGGGGCGAGTGGTGAGCAGTTCTTC.

This clone has just one count. The same CDR3 arises from other DNA sequences in this sample as well. The chain combines TRBV28 with TRBJ2-2; D is unclear. This CDR3 is 11 amino acids long. Germline V gene sequence: CDR1 MDHEN, CDR2 SYDVKM. The germline V and J ends were trimmed by 6 bases and 5 bases, with 4 bases remaining between them. The CDR3 DNA reads as TGTGCCAGCAGCGGGACCGGGGAGCTGTTTTTT. It specifies CASSGTGELFF.

This clone was found once. The chain links TRBV9 to TRBJ2-3; D is undetermined. The V gene lost 3 bases and the J gene lost 1 base, with 12 bases spanning the gap. From germline, CDR1 is SGDLS and CDR2 YYNGEE. The CDR3 runs to 15 residues. The CDR3 reads CASSAPRTGTDTQYF. CDR3 nucleotide sequence: TGTGCCAGCAGCGCACCCCGAACAGGCACAGATACGCAGTATTTT. The full variable domain, in which reference TRBV9 and TRBJ2-3 provide the parts outside the CDR3, is DSGVTQTPKHLITATGQRVTLRCSPRSGDLSVYWYQQSLDQGLQFLIQYYNGEERAKGNILERFSAQQFPDLHSELNLSSLELGDSALYFCASSAPRTGTDTQYFGPGTRLTVL.

The chain joins TRBV2 to TRBJ2-3; 7 bases line up with TRBD1. The CDR3 runs 16 residues. The germline V gene encodes CDR1 SNHLY and CDR2 FYNNEI. The V segment lost 5 bases and the J segment 0 bases; nucleotides outside the gene matches: 8. CDR3 amino acids: CASSPFLTGSTDTQYF. In DNA form, the CDR3 reads TGTGCCAGCAGTCCCTTTCTGACAGGGAGCACAGATACGCAGTATTTT.

V and J are TRBV27 and TRBJ1-3; D gene unclear. CDR1 is MNHEY, CDR2 SMNVEV, per germline (reference sequence). There are 17 residues in the CDR3. The V gene lost 2 bases and the J gene lost 4 bases, with 18 bases spanning the gap. CDR3 in amino acids: CASSLNVGFAGGNTIYF. DNA for the CDR3: TGTGCCAGCAGTTTAAACGTCGGTTTTGCGGGAGGAAACACCATATATTTT.

This chain links TRBV28 with TRBJ1-5; no clear D. V was trimmed by 7 bases and J by 3 bases, leaving 7 bases between them. CDR3 size: 12 residues. Germline V CDR1 and CDR2: MDHEN, SYDVKM. Written as DNA, the CDR3 is TGTGCCAGCAAAGCCACCAATCAGCCCCAGCATTTT. The encoded protein is CASKATNQPQHF.

The chain joins TRBV5-1 to TRBJ2-6, with 8 bases that match TRBD1. Germline CDR1 SGHRS, CDR2 YFSETQ. Trimming removed 4 bases from V and 0 bases from J; junction bases left unmatched: 3. This CDR3 has 16 amino acids. The CDR3 loop reads CASSRQGNSGANVLTF. In nucleotides, the CDR3 is TGCGCCAGCAGCCGACAGGGGAACTCTGGGGCCAACGTCCTGACTTTC.